This TCR beta chain stems from a study of T cell repertoires in cytomegalovirus infection. Across the study: Indications of both CMV infection and matching HLA type were provided by public TCR beta signatures.

In TCRdb, the reads were re-called with MiXCR into one record per CDR3 protein. The data show about 770,000 distinct CDR3 sequences, with about 27% seen just once and about 12% held by the top ten. About this clonotype itself: The target antigen is unknown.

This CDR3 region has 13 residues. V shed 10 bases and J shed 4 bases, with 11 bases lying between them. Germline loops: CDR1 LNHDA, CDR2 SQIVND (reference sequence). General study points: Clonotypes of TCR beta that were HLA-C-restricted and CMV-specific dominated the ex vivo response.

The gene calls are TRBV19 and TRBJ2-6; the D gene is possibly TRBD1 (6 bases). The input for sequencing was cultured CD8+ T cells from PBMCs, taken from culture after CMV antigen stimulation. This receptor was taken from a human donor in good health (CMV status not recorded). Some clones in this sample may be carry-over from other donors' samples. The CDR3 sequence is CATRGGGANVLTF. For the CDR3, the DNA is TGTGCCACCAGGGGTGGAGGGGCCAACGTCCTGACTTTC.